This record covers a single T cell receptor (beta chain). The sample originates from a study of cytomegalovirus exposure and HLA in healthy donors. Amplification used 60 Vbeta primers and 13 Jbeta primers. Per the authors' pipeline: A follow-up analysis tallied 60 million to 85 million unique TCR beta chains, some 9.9 million shared. Produced via immunoSEQ multiplex PCR; TCRdb's table is partial and in-frame only. V, J and clone size are those of that table, while D and trimming were read from the DNA. The table lists some 180,000 clones, 65% to 85% of them singletons, with under 1.5% in the top ten. Germline V gene lookup returns CDR1 LNHDA and CDR2 SQIVND (reference sequence). Trimming removed 7 bases from V and 5 bases from J; junction bases left unmatched: 19. The CDR3 totals 17 residues.

This receptor was obtained from a girl aged 5 to 17 in good health and CMV-seropositive. This chain joins TRBV19 and TRBJ1-1; 7 nucleotides line up with TRBD1. Sequencing was performed on PBMCs. This CDR3 reads CASIDLVGRGDLTEAFF. The CDR3 DNA reads TGTGCCAGTATCGACCTAGTAGGCAGGGGGGATTTGACTGAAGCTTTCTTT.